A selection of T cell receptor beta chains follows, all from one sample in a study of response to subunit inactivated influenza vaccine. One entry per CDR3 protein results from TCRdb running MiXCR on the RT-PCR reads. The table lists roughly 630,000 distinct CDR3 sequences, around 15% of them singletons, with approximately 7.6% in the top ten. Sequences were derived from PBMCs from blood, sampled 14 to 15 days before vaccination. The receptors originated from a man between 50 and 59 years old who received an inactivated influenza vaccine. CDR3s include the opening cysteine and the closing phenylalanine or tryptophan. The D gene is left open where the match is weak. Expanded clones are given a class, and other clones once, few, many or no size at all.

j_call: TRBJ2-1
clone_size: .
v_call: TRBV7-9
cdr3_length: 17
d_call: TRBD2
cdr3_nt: TGTGCCAGCAGCCCCCGACTAGCCCAAGGGCCAAACAATGAGCAGTTCTTC
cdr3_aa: CASSPRLAQGPNNEQFF

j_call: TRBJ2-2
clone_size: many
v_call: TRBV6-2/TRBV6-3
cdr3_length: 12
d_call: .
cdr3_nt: TGTGCCAGCAGTTACTCCACCGGGGAGCTGTTTTTT
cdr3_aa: CASSYSTGELFF

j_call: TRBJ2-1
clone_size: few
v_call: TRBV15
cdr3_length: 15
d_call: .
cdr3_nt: TGTGCCACCAGCGCCGTGTTAGCGGAGGGGTATGAGCAGTTCTTC
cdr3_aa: CATSAVLAEGYEQFF

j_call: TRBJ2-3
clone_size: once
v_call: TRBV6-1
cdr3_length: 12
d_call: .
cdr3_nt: TGTGCCAGCACCTCGGGTGTATATATGCAGTATTTT
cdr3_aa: CASTSGVYMQYF

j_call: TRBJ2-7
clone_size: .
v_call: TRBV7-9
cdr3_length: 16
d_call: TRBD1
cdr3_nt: TGTGCCAGCAGCTTAGGTGGCGGACAGGTGGTATCCGAGCAGTACTTC
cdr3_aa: CASSLGGGQVVSEQYF

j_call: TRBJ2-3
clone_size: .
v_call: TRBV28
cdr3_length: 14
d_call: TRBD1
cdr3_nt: TGTGCCAGCAGGACGGGACAGGGGGCTTCTACGCAGTATTTT
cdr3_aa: CASRTGQGASTQYF

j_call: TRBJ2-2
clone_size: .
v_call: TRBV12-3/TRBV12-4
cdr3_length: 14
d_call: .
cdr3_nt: TGTGGCTCGAGGGTAGCGGCGAACACCGGGGAGCTGTTTTTT
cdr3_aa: CGSRVAANTGELFF

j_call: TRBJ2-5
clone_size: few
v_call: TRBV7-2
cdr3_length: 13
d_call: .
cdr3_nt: TGTGCCAGCAGTCAGTCTTGGCAAGAGACCCAGTACTTC
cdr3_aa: CASSQSWQETQYF

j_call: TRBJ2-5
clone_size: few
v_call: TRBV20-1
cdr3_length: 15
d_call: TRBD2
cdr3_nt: TGCAGTGCTAGAAGGCTAGCGGGATGGGAAGAGACCCAGTACTTC
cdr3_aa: CSARRLAGWEETQYF

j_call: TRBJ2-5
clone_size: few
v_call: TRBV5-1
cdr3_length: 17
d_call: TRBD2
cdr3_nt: TGCGCCAGCAGCTTTTTCGGACTAGCGGGAGATCAAGAGACCCAGTACTTC
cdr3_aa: CASSFFGLAGDQETQYF

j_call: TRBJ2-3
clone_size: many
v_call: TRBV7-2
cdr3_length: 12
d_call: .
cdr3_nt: TGTGCCAGCAGCTTCAGGGCAGATACGCAGTATTTT
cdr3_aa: CASSFRADTQYF

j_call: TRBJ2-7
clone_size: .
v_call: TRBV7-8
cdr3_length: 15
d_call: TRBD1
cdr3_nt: TGTGCCAGCAGCTTAGTCGGACAGGGGGCTGGAGAGCAGTACTTC
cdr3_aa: CASSLVGQGAGEQYF

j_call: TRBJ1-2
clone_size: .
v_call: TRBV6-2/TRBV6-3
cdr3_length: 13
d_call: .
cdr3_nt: TGTGCCAGCAATCTCGGGCCCTCCTATGGCTACACCTTC
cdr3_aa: CASNLGPSYGYTF

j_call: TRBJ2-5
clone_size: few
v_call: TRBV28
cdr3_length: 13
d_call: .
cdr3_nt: TGTGCCAGCAGGCAGGGGTACCAAGAGACCCAGTACTTC
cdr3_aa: CASRQGYQETQYF

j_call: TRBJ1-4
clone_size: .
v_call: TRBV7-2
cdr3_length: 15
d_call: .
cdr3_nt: TGTGCCAGCAGCTTGTTGGTCGCAACTAATGAAAAACTGTTTTTT
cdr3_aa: CASSLLVATNEKLFF

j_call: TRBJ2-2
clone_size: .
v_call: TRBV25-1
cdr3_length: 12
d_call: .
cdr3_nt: TGTGCCAGCACGTGGGGAACCGGGGTGCTGTTTTTT
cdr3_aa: CASTWGTGVLFF

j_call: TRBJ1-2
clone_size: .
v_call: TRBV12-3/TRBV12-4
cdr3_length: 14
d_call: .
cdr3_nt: TGTGCCAGCAGTTTTTCCCCGGTTGTCGTTGGCTACACCTTC
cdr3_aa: CASSFSPVVVGYTF

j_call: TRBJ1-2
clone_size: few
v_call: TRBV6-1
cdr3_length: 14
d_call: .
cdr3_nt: TGTGCCAGCAGTGCCGACCCGGGGGGCTATGGCTACACCTTC
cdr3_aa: CASSADPGGYGYTF

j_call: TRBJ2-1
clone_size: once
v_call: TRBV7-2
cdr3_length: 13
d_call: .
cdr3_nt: TGTGCCAGCAGACCCGACAGGCCCAATGAGCAGTTCTTC
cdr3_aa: CASRPDRPNEQFF

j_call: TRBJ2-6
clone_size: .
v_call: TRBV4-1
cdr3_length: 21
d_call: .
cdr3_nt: TGCGCCAGCAGCCTTACTACCGCAGGGCTAAGCACCACCTCTGGGGCCAACGTCCTGACTTTC
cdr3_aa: CASSLTTAGLSTTSGANVLTF

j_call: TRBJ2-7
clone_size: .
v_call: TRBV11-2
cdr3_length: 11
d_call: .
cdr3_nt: TGTGCCAGCAGCTTGATTCACGAGCAGTACTTC
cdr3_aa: CASSLIHEQYF

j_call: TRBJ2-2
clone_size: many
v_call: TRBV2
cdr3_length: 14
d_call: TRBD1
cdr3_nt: TGTGCCAGCATGAGACAGGGGGCGACCGGGGAGCTGTTTTTT
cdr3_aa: CASMRQGATGELFF

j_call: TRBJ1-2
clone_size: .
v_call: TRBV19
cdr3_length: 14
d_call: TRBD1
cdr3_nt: TGTGCCAGTAGTCCCCACGGGACAGGCTATGGCTACACCTTC
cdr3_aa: CASSPHGTGYGYTF

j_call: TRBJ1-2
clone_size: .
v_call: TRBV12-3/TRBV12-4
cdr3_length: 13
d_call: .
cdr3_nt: TGTGCCAGCACTTCAACAGGGAGCTATGGCTACACCTTC
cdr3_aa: CASTSTGSYGYTF

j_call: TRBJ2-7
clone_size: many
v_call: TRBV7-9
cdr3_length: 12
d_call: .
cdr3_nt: TGTGCCAGCAGCTACCCTCCGTACGAGCAGTACTTC
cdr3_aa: CASSYPPYEQYF

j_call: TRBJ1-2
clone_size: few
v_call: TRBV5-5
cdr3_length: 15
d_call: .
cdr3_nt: TGTGCCAGCAGCCCGGAATGGATGCGATCGGATGGCTACACCTTC
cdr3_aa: CASSPEWMRSDGYTF

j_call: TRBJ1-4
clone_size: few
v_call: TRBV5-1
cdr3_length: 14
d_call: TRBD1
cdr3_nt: TGCGCCAGCAGCCCTCGACAGGGGAACGAAAAACTGTTTTTT
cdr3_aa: CASSPRQGNEKLFF

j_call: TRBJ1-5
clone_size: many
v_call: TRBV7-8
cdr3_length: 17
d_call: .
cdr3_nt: TGTGCCAGCAGCTTGACTGGGGGACCGTATAGCAATCAGCCCCAGCATTTT
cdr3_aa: CASSLTGGPYSNQPQHF

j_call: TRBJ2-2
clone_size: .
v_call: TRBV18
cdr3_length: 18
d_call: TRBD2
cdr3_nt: TGTGCCAGCTCACCAGTGACTAGCGGGACCTTATGGACCGGGGAGCTGTTTTTT
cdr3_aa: CASSPVTSGTLWTGELFF

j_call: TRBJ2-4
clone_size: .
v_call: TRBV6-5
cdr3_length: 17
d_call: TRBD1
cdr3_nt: TGTGCCAGCAGTTTACGAGGGACAGAGATAGCCAAAAACATTCAGTACTTC
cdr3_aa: CASSLRGTEIAKNIQYF

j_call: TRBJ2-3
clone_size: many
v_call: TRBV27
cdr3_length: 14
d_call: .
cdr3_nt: TGTGCCAGCAGTTTATCTAGGGCGCCAGATACGCAGTATTTT
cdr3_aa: CASSLSRAPDTQYF

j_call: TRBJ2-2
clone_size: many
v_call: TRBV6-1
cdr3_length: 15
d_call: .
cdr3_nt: TGTGCCAGCAGTCGACAGGAAGGGAACACCGGGGAGCTGTTTTTT
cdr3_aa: CASSRQEGNTGELFF

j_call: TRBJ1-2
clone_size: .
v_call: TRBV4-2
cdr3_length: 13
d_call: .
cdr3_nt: TGTGCCAGCAGCCAAGAAATGGGGTATGGCTACACCTTC
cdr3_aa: CASSQEMGYGYTF

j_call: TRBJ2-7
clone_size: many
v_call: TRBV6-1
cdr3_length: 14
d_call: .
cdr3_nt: TGTGCCAGCAGTGAAGCTTCGGGTTGGTACGAGCAGTACTTC
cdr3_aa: CASSEASGWYEQYF

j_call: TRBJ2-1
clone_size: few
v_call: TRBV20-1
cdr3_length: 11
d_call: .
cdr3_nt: TGCAGTGCCCCTAGGCCCAATGAGCAGTTCTTC
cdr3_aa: CSAPRPNEQFF

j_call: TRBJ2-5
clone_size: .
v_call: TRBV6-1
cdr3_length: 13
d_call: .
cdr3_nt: TGTGCCAGCAGTGATTCCTTCCAAGAGACCCAGTACTTC
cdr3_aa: CASSDSFQETQYF

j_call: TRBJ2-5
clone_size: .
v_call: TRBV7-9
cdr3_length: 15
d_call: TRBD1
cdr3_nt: TGTGCCAGCAGCTTACCGGGACAGGGTATTCAGACCCAGTACTTC
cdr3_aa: CASSLPGQGIQTQYF

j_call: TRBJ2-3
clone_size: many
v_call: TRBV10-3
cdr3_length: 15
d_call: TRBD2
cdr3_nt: TGTGCCATCAGGAAGTCTAGCGGGAGCACAGATACGCAGTATTTT
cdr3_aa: CAIRKSSGSTDTQYF

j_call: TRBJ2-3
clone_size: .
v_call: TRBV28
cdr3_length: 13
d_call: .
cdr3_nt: TGTGCCAGCAGGAAACCGAGCACAGATACGCAGTATTTT
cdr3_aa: CASRKPSTDTQYF

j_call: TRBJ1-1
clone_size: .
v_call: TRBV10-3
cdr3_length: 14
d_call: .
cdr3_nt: TGTGCCATCAGCCGGGGGGGTCCGGTGGCTGAAGCTTTCTTT
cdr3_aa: CAISRGGPVAEAFF

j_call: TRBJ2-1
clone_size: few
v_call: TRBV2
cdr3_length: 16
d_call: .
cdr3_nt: TGTGCCAGCAGGGTGACTAGAGGTATAATCGGCAATGAGCAGTTCTTC
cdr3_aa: CASRVTRGIIGNEQFF

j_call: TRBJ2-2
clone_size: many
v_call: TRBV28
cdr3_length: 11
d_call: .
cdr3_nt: TGTGCCTCAGGGTACACCGGGGAGCTGTTTTTT
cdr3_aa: CASGYTGELFF

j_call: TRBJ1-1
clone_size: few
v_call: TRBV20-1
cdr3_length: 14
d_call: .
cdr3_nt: TGCAGTGCTAGGGCAGGTAAACAGAACACTGAAGCTTTCTTT
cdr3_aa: CSARAGKQNTEAFF

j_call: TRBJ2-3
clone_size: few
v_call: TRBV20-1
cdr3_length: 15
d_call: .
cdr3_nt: TGCAGTGCTACCCGACAGGCCCCTACGACGGATACGCAGTATTTT
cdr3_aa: CSATRQAPTTDTQYF

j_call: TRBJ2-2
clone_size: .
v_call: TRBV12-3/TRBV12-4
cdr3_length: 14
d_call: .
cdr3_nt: TGTGCCAGCAGTCTGGGCAGGGATAGCGGGGAGCTGTTTTTT
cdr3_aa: CASSLGRDSGELFF

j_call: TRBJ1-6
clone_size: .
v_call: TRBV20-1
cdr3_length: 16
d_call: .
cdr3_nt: TGCAGTGCCCTCGACCAGTCTATCGATTATAATTCACCCCTCCACTTT
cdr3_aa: CSALDQSIDYNSPLHF

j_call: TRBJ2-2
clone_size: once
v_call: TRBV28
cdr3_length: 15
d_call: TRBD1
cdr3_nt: TGTGCCAGCAGCAACAGGGGGCATGAGGCCGGGGAGCTGGTTTTT
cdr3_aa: CASSNRGHEAGELVF

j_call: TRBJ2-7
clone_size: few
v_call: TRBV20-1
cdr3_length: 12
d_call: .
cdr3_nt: TGCAGTGCTAGAGAGGCAGGGAACGAGCAGTACTTC
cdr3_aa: CSAREAGNEQYF

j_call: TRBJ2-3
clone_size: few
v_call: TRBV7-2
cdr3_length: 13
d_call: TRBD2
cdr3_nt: TGTGCCGCGGCGGGGGGATGGACAGATACGCAGTATTTT
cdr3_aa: CAAAGGWTDTQYF

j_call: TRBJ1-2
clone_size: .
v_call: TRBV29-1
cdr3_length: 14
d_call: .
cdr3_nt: TGCAGCGTTTCGCTAGGGTCGCCTAACTATGGCTACACCTTC
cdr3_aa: CSVSLGSPNYGYTF

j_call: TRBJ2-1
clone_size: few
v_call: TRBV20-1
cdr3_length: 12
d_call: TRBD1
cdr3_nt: TGCAGTGCCGGACAGGGTTTCCGTGAGCAGTTCTTC
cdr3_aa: CSAGQGFREQFF

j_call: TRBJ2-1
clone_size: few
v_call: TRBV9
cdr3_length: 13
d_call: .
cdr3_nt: TGTGCCAGCAGCACCAGAAGCGACAATGAGCAGTTCTTC
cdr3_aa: CASSTRSDNEQFF

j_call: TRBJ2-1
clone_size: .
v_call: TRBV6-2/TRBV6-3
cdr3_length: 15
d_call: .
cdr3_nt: TGTGCCAGCAGCCACGCGCGGTCTTGGAGGAATGAGCAGTTCTTC
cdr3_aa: CASSHARSWRNEQFF

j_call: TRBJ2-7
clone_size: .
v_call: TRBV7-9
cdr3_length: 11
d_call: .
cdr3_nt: TGTGCCAGCAGCTCAACAACCAAGCAGTACTTC
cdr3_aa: CASSSTTKQYF

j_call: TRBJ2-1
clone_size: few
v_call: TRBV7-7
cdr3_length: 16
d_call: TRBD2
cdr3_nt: TGTGCCAGCAGCTTAGCTGGTCTAGCGGAATACAATGAGCAGTTCTTC
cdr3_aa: CASSLAGLAEYNEQFF

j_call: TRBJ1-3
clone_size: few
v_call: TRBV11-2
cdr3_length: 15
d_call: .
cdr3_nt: TGTGCCAGCAGCTTCCAGGGTTTCTCGGGAAACACCATATATTTT
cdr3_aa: CASSFQGFSGNTIYF